A single sample is the source of the 20 T cell receptor beta chains below, sequenced in a study of T cells expressing NK-cell markers. TCRdb re-called the 5' RACE reads; one entry per CDR3 protein, DNA not given. Its table records fewer than 300,000 distinct CDR3 sequences. Sequencing used blood T cells: a sorted CD56 or NKG2C T cell subset, CD4+ or CD8+ T cells, or bulk PBMC T cells (not recorded which). The receptors derive from a woman between 18 and 70 years old in good health.

The gene calls are TRBV20-1 and TRBJ2-7. Germline V gene data show CDR1 as DFQATT and CDR2 as SNEGSKA (reference sequence). This CDR3 has 11 residues. This CDR3 reads CSATHFDEQYF.

V usage is TRBV19 and J usage is TRBJ2-5; TCRdb indicates TRBD2, and absent DNA this call remains unverified. The CDR3 has 21 residues. Looked up from germline, CDR1 is LNHDA and CDR2 is SQIVND (reference sequence). The CDR3 sequence is CASSMFSGLAEMGPNRETQYF.

The chain combines TRBV9 with TRBJ2-1; TCRdb's D gene call, TRBD1, goes unchecked for lack of DNA. The germline gives CDR1 SGDLS, CDR2 YYNGEE. The CDR3 is 15 residues long. CDR3 region: CASSVVGDGGNEQFF.

The rearrangement joins TRBV20-1 to TRBJ1-2; TCRdb names TRBD1, which stays unverified in the absence of DNA. CDR1 is DFQATT, CDR2 SNEGSKA, per germline (reference sequence). This CDR3 spans 12 amino acids. The CDR3 sequence is CSAMWADYGYTF.

This chain links TRBV5-8 with TRBJ2-1; TCRdb calls TRBD1, which cannot be checked without DNA. The CDR3 is 16 residues long. Per germline, CDR1 SGHTS and CDR2 YDEGEE. The CDR3 loop reads CASSLNQGANNNEQFF.

The J gene is TRBJ2-5, the V gene TRBV18; TCRdb outputs TRBD1, but without DNA this stays unchecked. This CDR3 is built from 15 residues. Germline V gene sequence: CDR1 KGHSH, CDR2 LQKENI. The CDR3 sequence: CASSGRQGIKETQYF. Complete variable domain (other parts from reference TRBV18 and TRBJ2-5): NAGVMQNPRHLVRRRGQEARLRCSPMKGHSHVYWYRQLPEEGLKFMVYLQKENIIDESGMPKERFSAEFPKEGPSILRIQQVVRGDSAAYFCASSGRQGIKETQYFGPGTRLLVL.

This chain links TRBV5-1 with TRBJ2-1; checking the TCRdb D call of TRBD2 is not possible without DNA. This CDR3 has 15 residues. The germline CDR1 and CDR2 sequences are SGHRS and YFSETQ. This chain's CDR3 is CASRGLAGGYNEQFF.

The gene calls are TRBV10-3 and TRBJ2-3; TCRdb reports TRBD1, a call that lacks DNA to check it against. Germline assignment: CDR1 ENHRY and CDR2 SYGVKD. The CDR3 covers 15 residues. The CDR3 sequence is CAISGAGYAGDTQYF.

This chain uses TRBV6-2 or TRBV6-3 with TRBJ2-3; TCRdb selects TRBD2, and the lack of DNA leaves this call unchecked. This CDR3 region has 16 residues. Per germline, CDR1 MNHEY and CDR2 SVGEGT. The CDR3 sequence: CASSYSALGGGDTQYF.

V is TRBV25-1 and J is TRBJ2-7. Germline CDR1 and CDR2: MGHDK and SYGVNS. The CDR3 loop spans 13 amino acids. The CDR3 is CASSPDVGYEQYF.

The chain recombines TRBV12-3 or TRBV12-4 with TRBJ2-2; the TCRdb call, TRBD1, lacks DNA for checking. The CDR3 totals 18 residues. The CDR3 region is CASTLDRGLGVNTGELFF.

The J gene is TRBJ2-5, the V gene TRBV5-1. The germline V gene encodes CDR1 SGHRS and CDR2 YFSETQ. The CDR3 runs 14 residues. The CDR3 here is CASSFGVHQETQYF.

The gene calls are TRBV3-1 and TRBJ1-1; TCRdb gives TRBD1 as the D gene, but with no DNA this cannot be confirmed. Germline lookup yields CDR1 LGHDT and CDR2 YNNKEL (reference sequence). The CDR3 contains 14 residues. Here the CDR3 reads CASSQTGGSTEAFF.

This chain links TRBV10-3 with TRBJ2-1; TCRdb proposes TRBD2, but this gene call is untestable without DNA. Germline CDR1 and CDR2: ENHRY and SYGVKD. The CDR3 is 17 residues long. CDR3 amino acids: CAISESLGLAGGDEQFF.

This rearrangement joins TRBV6-5 to TRBJ2-7; the TRBD2 assignment by TCRdb is unverifiable without DNA. Germline V lookup: CDR1 MNHEY, CDR2 SVGAGI. This CDR3 spans 16 amino acids. CDR3: CASSYKPGLFFLEQYF.

The chain couples TRBV20-1 to TRBJ2-3; the D gene TCRdb calls, TRBD1, cannot be checked with no DNA. Germline V CDR1 and CDR2: DFQATT, SNEGSKA (reference sequence). The CDR3 length is 16 residues. The CDR3 spells CSARDLRTASTDTQYF.

This chain connects TRBV29-1 to TRBJ2-1; TCRdb's D call of TRBD1 is untestable without DNA. Germline V gene sequence: CDR1 SQVTM, CDR2 ANQGSEA. The CDR3 contains 11 residues. CDR3 residues: CSVNQGYEQFF.

This chain links TRBV6-2 or TRBV6-3 with TRBJ2-7. This CDR3 has 11 residues. Germline CDR1 reads MNHEY; CDR2 reads SVGEGT. Here the CDR3 reads CASSWKYEQYF.

This chain's CDR3 is CASSQAIEQFF. The genes are TRBV18 and TRBJ2-1. The CDR3 extends over 11 amino acids. Germline V gene data show CDR1 as KGHSH and CDR2 as LQKENI.

This chain links TRBV27 with TRBJ1-1; TCRdb calls TRBD1, which cannot be checked without DNA. Germline CDR1 MNHEY, CDR2 SMNVEV (reference sequence). The CDR3 extends over 14 amino acids. The CDR3 is CASSRSGDGTEAFF.